This T cell receptor (beta chain) comes out of a study of patients and donors after allogeneic stem cell transplantation. In TCRdb, the RT-PCR reads were re-called with MiXCR into one record per CDR3 protein. The sample carries some 160,000 distinct CDR3 sequences, roughly 24% recorded once. The V end was cut by 6 bases, the J end by 1 base, with 12 bases between. Germline V gene sequence: CDR1 DFQATT, CDR2 SNEGSKA (reference sequence). The CDR3 runs 14 residues. This clonotype has ten or more counts. This sequence joins TRBV20-1 and TRBJ1-4; a weak D match, TRBD1 (5 bases). The sequence was obtained from a human donor who was either an allogeneic HSCT recipient or a stem cell or donor lymphocyte infusion donor (not recorded which). It is not recorded whose cells these are; they may come from a transplant donor. The sequenced sample consisted of blood, either unsorted or a sorted T cell fraction (not recorded which). The CDR3 sequence is CSAQYGGTNEKLFF. The CDR3 bases are TGCAGTGCCCAATACGGGGGAACTAATGAAAAACTGTTTTTT.